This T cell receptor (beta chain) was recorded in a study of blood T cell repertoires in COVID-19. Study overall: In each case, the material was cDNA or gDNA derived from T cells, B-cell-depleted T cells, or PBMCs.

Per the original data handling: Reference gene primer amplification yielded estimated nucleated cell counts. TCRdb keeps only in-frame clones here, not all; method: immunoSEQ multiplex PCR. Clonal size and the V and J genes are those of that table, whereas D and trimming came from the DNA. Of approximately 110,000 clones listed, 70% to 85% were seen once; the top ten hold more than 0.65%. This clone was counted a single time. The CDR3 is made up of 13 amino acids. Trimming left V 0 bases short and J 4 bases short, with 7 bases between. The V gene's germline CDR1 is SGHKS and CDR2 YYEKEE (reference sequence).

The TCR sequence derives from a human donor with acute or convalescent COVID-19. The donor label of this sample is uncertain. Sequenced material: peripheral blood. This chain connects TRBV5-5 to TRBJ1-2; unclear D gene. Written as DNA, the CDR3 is TGTGCCAGCAGCTTGGACAGCATCTATGGCTACACCTTC. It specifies CASSLDSIYGYTF.